The clone carrying this TCR beta chain was seen a few times. MiXCR was run by TCRdb on the RT-PCR reads, yielding one entry per CDR3 protein. The table includes about 540,000 distinct CDR3 sequences, roughly 25% detected once. The source of the sample is a study of response to subunit inactivated influenza vaccine. This sample also appeared in a second study, on T cells expressing NK-cell markers. As reported in that work: UMIs were included in TCR beta cDNA generated by 5'RACE template switching. The TCR beta repertoires originated in sorted CD3+CD56+NKG2C+, CD3+CD56+NKG2C- and CD3+CD56-NKG2C+ T cells. HCMV seropositivity marked most of the eight sequenced donors; one was seronegative. T cells sorted in several experiments were restricted to alpha-beta TCR T cells by an anti-gamma-delta TCR antibody.

The receptor comes from a man aged 50 or older who received an inactivated influenza vaccine. The sample here was CD4+ T cells sorted from PBMCs, taken about 12 days after vaccination.

The CDR3 protein is CASSPRRLNQPQHF. CDR3 DNA: TGTGCCAGCAGCCCCAGGCGACTAAATCAGCCCCAGCATTTT. The V and J genes are TRBV2 and TRBJ1-5; D gene ambiguous. V lost 6 bases and J lost 4, with 13 bases in between. The CDR3 runs 14 residues. Germline CDR1 reads SNHLY; CDR2 reads FYNNEI.